Listed here is a single T cell receptor beta chain. This sample is drawn from a study of T cells in Graves' hyperthyroidism and ophthalmopathy. Germline lookup yields CDR1 SGHTA and CDR2 FQGNSA. Trimming cost V 0 bases and J 1 base; bases outside gene matches: 3. CDR3 length equals 18 residues. TCR beta CDR3 sequences were amplified from RNA transcripts. First-round RT-PCR with HTBI primers amplified the TCR CDR3 region. A single record per CDR3 protein comes from TCRdb applying MiXCR to the multiplex PCR reads. The sample holds about 690,000 distinct CDR3 sequences, 15% to 20% seen once. The clonotype comes from a man aged 50 or older with Graves' hyperthyroidism. This chain links TRBV7-2 with TRBJ2-3; 14 positions agree with TRBD2. Sequenced material: blood. The CDR3 bases are TGTGCCAGCAGCTTAGCCGGGACTAGCGGGAGCGGCACAGATACGCAGTATTTT. Residues: CASSLAGTSGSGTDTQYF.